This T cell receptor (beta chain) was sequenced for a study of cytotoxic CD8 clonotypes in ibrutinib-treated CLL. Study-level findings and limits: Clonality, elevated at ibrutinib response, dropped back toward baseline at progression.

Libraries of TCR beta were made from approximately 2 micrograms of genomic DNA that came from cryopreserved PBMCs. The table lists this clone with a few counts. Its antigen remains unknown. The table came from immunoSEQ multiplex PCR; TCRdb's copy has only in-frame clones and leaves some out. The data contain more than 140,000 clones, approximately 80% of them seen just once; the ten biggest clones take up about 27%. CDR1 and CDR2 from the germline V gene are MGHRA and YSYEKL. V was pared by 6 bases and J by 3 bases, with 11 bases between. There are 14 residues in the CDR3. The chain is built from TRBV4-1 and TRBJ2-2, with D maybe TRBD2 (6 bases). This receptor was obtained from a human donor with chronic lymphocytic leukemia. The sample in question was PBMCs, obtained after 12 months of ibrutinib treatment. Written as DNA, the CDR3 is TGCGCCAGCAGTCGGCCGGGGGACACCGGGGAGCTGTTTTTT. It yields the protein CASSRPGDTGELFF.